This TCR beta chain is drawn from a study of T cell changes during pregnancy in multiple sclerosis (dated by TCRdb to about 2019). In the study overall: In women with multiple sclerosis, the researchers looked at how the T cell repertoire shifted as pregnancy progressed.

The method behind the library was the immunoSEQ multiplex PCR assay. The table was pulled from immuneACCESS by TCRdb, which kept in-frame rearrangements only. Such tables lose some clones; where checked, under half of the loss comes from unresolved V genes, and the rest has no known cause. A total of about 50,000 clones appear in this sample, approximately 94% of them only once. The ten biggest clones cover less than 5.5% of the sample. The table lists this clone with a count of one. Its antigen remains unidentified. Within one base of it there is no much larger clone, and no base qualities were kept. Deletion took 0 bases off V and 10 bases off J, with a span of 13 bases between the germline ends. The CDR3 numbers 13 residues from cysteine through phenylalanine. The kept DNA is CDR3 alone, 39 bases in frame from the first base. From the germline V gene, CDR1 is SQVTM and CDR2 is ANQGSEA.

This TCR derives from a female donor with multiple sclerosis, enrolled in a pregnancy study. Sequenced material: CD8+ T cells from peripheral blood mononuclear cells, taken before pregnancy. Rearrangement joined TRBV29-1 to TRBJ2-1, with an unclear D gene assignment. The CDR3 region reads CSVEDERPLEQFF. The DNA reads TGCAGCGTTGAAGATGAGCGACCGTTAGAGCAGTTCTTC.